Listed below are T cell receptor beta chains from one sample, sequenced in a study of CD8+CD57+ T cells in acquired aplastic anemia. One entry per CDR3 protein, called by TCRdb with MiXCR from the reads. Among hundreds of thousands of distinct CDR3 sequences, around 72% were seen once, and the ten largest hold more than 3.5%. The sample taken for sequencing was sorted CD4+, CD8+, or CD8+CD57+ T cells (not recorded which) from PBMCs. Source of these receptors: a human donor in good health, serving as a control. Both conserved end residues are part of each CDR3. Fields, in order: J gene, clone size, D gene, V gene, CDR3 length, CDR3 DNA, CDR3 protein. The D gene is left open where the match is weak. Clone size is given for some rows only: seen once, a few or many times, or a class if the clone is expanded.

>TRBJ1-2|.|.|TRBV4-3|13
TGCACCAGCAGTACCGGGACTAACTATGGCTACACCTTC
CTSSTGTNYGYTF
>TRBJ1-2|.|.|TRBV7-2|15
.
CASSLTTHEQYFGTF
>TRBJ2-5|.|TRBD2|TRBV7-2|15
TGTGCCAGCAGTTTAAGGCGGGGGGGGAGTGAGCAGTTCTACTTC
CASSLRRGGSEQFYF
>TRBJ1-5|.|TRBD1|TRBV20-1|16
TGCAGTGCTAGGGACAGGGAAAGGGGTGGCAATCAGCCCCAGCATTTT
CSARDRERGGNQPQHF
>TRBJ2-5|.|.|TRBV7-2|13
TGCGCCAGCAGCATGACTAGGGGCGGGAACCAGTACTTC
CASSMTRGGNQYF
>TRBJ2-7|.|.|TRBV29-1|12
TGCAGCGTTCGGACCCTATCCTACGAGCAGTACTTC
CSVRTLSYEQYF
>TRBJ2-7|.|.|TRBV5-1|15
TGCGCCAGCAGCTTGATCCGGGGAGCCTCCTACGAGCAGTACTTC
CASSLIRGASYEQYF
>TRBJ1-1|many|.|TRBV19|14
TGTGCCAGTAGTATAGACAGGGTTTACACTGAAGCTTTCTTT
CASSIDRVYTEAFF
>TRBJ1-2|.|.|TRBV14|15
TGTGCCAGCAGCCATGGGGGGGGAGCTAACTATAATTACACCTTC
CASSHGGGANYNYTF
>TRBJ2-3|many|TRBD2|TRBV2|16
TGTGCCAGCAGTGAAAGTCTAGCGGGGAGCACAGATACGCAGTATTTT
CASSESLAGSTDTQYF
>TRBJ2-7|many|TRBD1|TRBV12-3/TRBV12-4|15
TGTGCCAGCAGTCCTGGGACAGGGGCTCCAAGCGAGCAGTACTTC
CASSPGTGAPSEQYF
>TRBJ2-7|.|TRBD1|TRBV12-3/TRBV12-4|12
TGTGCCAGCAGCAGAGACAGGGCCGAGCAGTACTTC
CASSRDRAEQYF
>TRBJ1-1|few|.|TRBV6-1|14
TGTGCCAGCAGGGGAGTACCCGCAGCGGCTGAAGCTTTCTTT
CASRGVPAAAEAFF
>TRBJ2-3|.|.|TRBV20-1|13
TGCAGTGCTAGTGGGGCTAGCGCGATATCGCAGTATTTT
CSASGASAISQYF
>TRBJ1-2|.|.|TRBV6-1|18
TGTGCCAGCAGTGAAGGGGGGGGGGGCGGACCCCCTAACTATGGCTACACCTTC
CASSEGGGGGPPNYGYTF
>TRBJ1-6|.|.|TRBV7-3|13
TGTGCCAGCAGCCGGGACAATAATTCACCCCACCACTTT
CASSRDNNSPHHF
>TRBJ1-1|.|TRBD1|TRBV14|14
TGTGCCAGCAGCGAAAGTTTGACAGGGACTGAAGCCCTCTTT
CASSESLTGTEALF
>TRBJ2-3|.|TRBD1|TRBV27|16
TGTGCCAGCAGTAAGAACCTGGGACAGGGAGCAGATACGCAGTATTTT
CASSKNLGQGADTQYF
>TRBJ2-7|.|.|TRBV20-1|10
TGCAGTGCGAAGATAGACGAGCAGTACTTC
CSAKIDEQYF
>TRBJ1-3|.|.|TRBV9|15
TGTGCCAGCAGCGCATCGGGAGTCTCTAGAAACACCATATATTTT
CASSASGVSRNTIYF
>TRBJ1-1|.|TRBD1|TRBV20-1|13
TGCAGTGCTAGAGACCATAGGACAGGGAAAGCTTTCTTT
CSARDHRTGKAFF
>TRBJ2-7|.|TRBD2|TRBV7-8|17
TGTGCCAGCAGCCCCCAAACTAGCGGGGGGGCAAGCAACGAGCAGTACTTC
CASSPQTSGGASNEQYF
>TRBJ1-2|many|TRBD1|TRBV5-1|14
TGCGCCAGCAGCTTGTCTCCAGGGGGCGGTGGCTACACCTTC
CASSLSPGGGGYTF
>TRBJ1-1|.|TRBD1|TRBV7-6|14
TGTGCCAGCAGCTTCAGGACAGGGGACTCACCCCTTCACTTT
CASSFRTGDSPLHF
>TRBJ1-6|.|.|TRBV6-1|19
TGTGCCAGCAGTATACACAATGACCTACAGGGTATGGTTAATTCACCCCTCCACTTT
CASSIHNDLQGMVNSPLHF
>TRBJ1-1|few|.|TRBV29-1|11
TGCAGCGCAGGACGGAACACTGAAGCTTTCTTT
CSAGRNTEAFF
>TRBJ2-1|.|.|TRBV7-2|14
TGTGCCAGCAGCCCCGGGGGCCCGTTGAACACGGAAGCTTTC
CASSPGGPLNTEAF
>TRBJ1-5|.|.|TRBV12-3/TRBV12-4|13
TGTGCCAGCAGTCAGACGACAGAGCAGCCCCAGCATTTT
CASSQTTEQPQHF
>TRBJ2-7|.|.|TRBV19|14
TGTGCCAGTAGTCCGGCAACCCCGCCCTACGAGCAGTACTTC
CASSPATPPYEQYF
>TRBJ1-6|.|.|TRBV7-2|14
TGTGCCAGCAGTCCTGATATGGGTAAGTCCCCCCTCCACTTT
CASSPDMGKSPLHF
>TRBJ1-2|once|.|TRBV7-9|14
.
CASSVVNEQFFGPF
>TRBJ1-1|many|TRBD1|TRBV18|14
TGTGCCAGCTCTACAACAACAGGGGGCACTGAAGCTTTCTTT
CASSTTTGGTEAFF
>TRBJ2-3|.|TRBD2|TRBV12-5|15
TGTGCTAGTGGTTTGGGACTAGCGGGGGGAGATACGCAGTATTTT
CASGLGLAGGDTQYF
>TRBJ1-5|.|.|TRBV2|15
TGTGCCAGCAGCGTATGGGGGGGGGACAATCAGCCCCAGCATTTT
CASSVWGGDNQPQHF
>TRBJ2-2|many|.|TRBV4-1|15
TGCGCCAGCAACAACCTTGGGGGGAACACCGGGGAGCTGTTTTTT
CASNNLGGNTGELFF
>TRBJ1-4|.|.|TRBV7-2|14
TGTGCCAGCACCTTTGACAGAACTAATGAAACTCTGTTTTTT
CASTFDRTNETLFF
>TRBJ2-3|many|.|TRBV7-9|14
TGTGCCAGCAGCTTAACGGGGTCCACAGATACGCAGTATTTT
CASSLTGSTDTQYF
>TRBJ1-5|many|.|TRBV6-2/TRBV6-3|12
TGTGCCAGCAGGTCCGAAAATCAGCCCCAGCATTTT
CASRSENQPQHF
>TRBJ2-1|many|.|TRBV5-1|15
TGCGCCAGCGTGGGGGGAACCGGCTCCTACAATGAGCAGTTCTTC
CASVGGTGSYNEQFF
>TRBJ2-7|once|.|TRBV7-2|15
TGTGCCAGCAGCTTGAGCCGTGTTAGTGCCTACGAGCAGTACTTC
CASSLSRVSAYEQYF
>TRBJ1-5|.|.|TRBV7-3|15
TGTGCCAGCAGTCGGGGCACTAGCTCAGATACGCAGTATCATTTT
CASSRGTSSDTQYHF
>TRBJ2-3|.|TRBD2|TRBV7-2|13
TGTGCCAGCAAAAGCGGGGGGTTTGATACGCAGTATTTT
CASKSGGFDTQYF
>TRBJ2-7|.|.|TRBV7-2|15
TGTGCCAGCAGCACAAGGAACCCTGCGGGGCTCGCCCACTACTTC
CASSTRNPAGLAHYF
>TRBJ2-6|.|TRBD1|TRBV11-2|17
TGTGCCAGCAGCCCTGACAGGGGGCGCTCTGGGGCCAACGTCCTGACTTTC
CASSPDRGRSGANVLTF
>TRBJ2-5|.|TRBD1|TRBV6-5|15
TGTGCCAGCAGACCCGGGACAGGGGTTCAAGAGACCCAGTACTTC
CASRPGTGVQETQYF
>TRBJ1-2|many|.|TRBV7-2|12
TGTGCCAGCAGCTTAGGAAGCTATGGCTACACCTTC
CASSLGSYGYTF
>TRBJ1-2|.|.|TRBV20-1|14
TGCAGTGCTAGCGCCAGCGGGGGGGCAAATGGCTACACCTTC
CSASASGGANGYTF
>TRBJ1-2|.|.|TRBV7-2|15
.
CASSFVTEAFFGQTF
>TRBJ2-5|once|TRBD2|TRBV5-4|15
TGTGCCAGCAGCTCGCTCCTAGCGGGGGTGGAGACCCAGTACTTC
CASSSLLAGVETQYF
>TRBJ1-5|.|.|TRBV11-3|16
TGTGCCAGCAGCTTAGGACCCAGGAGTCGCAATCAGCCCCAGCATTTT
CASSLGPRSRNQPQHF
>TRBJ1-5|.|.|TRBV7-9|15
TGTGCCAGCAGTGACCAGCCGTATAGCAAACAGCCCCAGCATTTT
CASSDQPYSKQPQHF
>TRBJ2-5|few|TRBD1|TRBV24-1|13
TGTGCCACCAGTTCAGGACAGGGAGAGACCCAGTACTTC
CATSSGQGETQYF
>TRBJ2-7|.|.|TRBV7-3|16
TGTGCCAGCAGCCTTAGGTCCGGACTGAGCTCCTCCGGGCAGTACTTC
CASSLRSGLSSSGQYF
>TRBJ1-2|.|TRBD1|TRBV5-8|15
TGTGCCAGCAGCCAAGGCGAGGGGGCACTTAAAGGCTACACCTTC
CASSQGEGALKGYTF
>TRBJ1-1|.|.|TRBV12-3/TRBV12-4|14
TGTGCCAGCAGCCTAGTCCTGGGAAACACTGAAGCTTTCTTT
CASSLVLGNTEAFF
>TRBJ2-1|.|TRBD2|TRBV20-1|14
TGCAGTGCTAGAGGGCTAGCGGTACCCAATGAGCAGTTCTTC
CSARGLAVPNEQFF
>TRBJ1-2|.|.|TRBV7-2|13
TGTGCCAGCAGCTCCCGGGCCAGCGATGGCACCAACTTC
CASSSRASDGTNF
>TRBJ2-7|.|.|TRBV15|15
TGCGCCAGCAGCTGGGGGGCGAGGGAGTACTACGAGCAGTACTTC
CASSWGAREYYEQYF
>TRBJ1-6|.|.|TRBV7-3|14
TGTGCCAGCAGTTTCACCCGGATAGGAGAACCCCTGCACTTT
CASSFTRIGEPLHF
>TRBJ1-1|many|.|TRBV20-1|11
TGCAGTGCCCAACTCAGGGATGAAGCTTTCTTT
CSAQLRDEAFF